This T cell receptor (beta chain) was captured by sequencing in a study of blood T cell repertoires in COVID-19. Original processing methods: Nucleated cell number was recorded as an estimate derived from reference gene primer amplification. Here immunoSEQ multiplex PCR was the method, and the copy in TCRdb shows in-frame clones only, minus some. V, J and clone size are taken as reported in that table, and D and trimming were inferred from the DNA itself. The sample includes 400,000 to 550,000 clones, nearly 90% of them seen just once. Cohort assignment relied on participant-reported clinical history. This clone was observed a single time. The origin of this receptor is a woman between 18 and 30 years old with acute COVID-19. The material sequenced was PBMCs or T cells enriched from blood (not recorded which).

Here the CDR3 reads CASSHPPKRGARNEQFF. CDR3 bases: TGCGCCAGCAGCCATCCTCCTAAGCGGGGGGCTAGGAATGAGCAGTTCTTC. The gene calls are TRBV4-1 and TRBJ2-1, with 9 nucleotides matching TRBD2. J gave up 7 bases and V 3 bases, and 13 bases lay outside the gene matches. Germline V lookup: CDR1 MGHRA, CDR2 YSYEKL. CDR3 length equals 17 residues.